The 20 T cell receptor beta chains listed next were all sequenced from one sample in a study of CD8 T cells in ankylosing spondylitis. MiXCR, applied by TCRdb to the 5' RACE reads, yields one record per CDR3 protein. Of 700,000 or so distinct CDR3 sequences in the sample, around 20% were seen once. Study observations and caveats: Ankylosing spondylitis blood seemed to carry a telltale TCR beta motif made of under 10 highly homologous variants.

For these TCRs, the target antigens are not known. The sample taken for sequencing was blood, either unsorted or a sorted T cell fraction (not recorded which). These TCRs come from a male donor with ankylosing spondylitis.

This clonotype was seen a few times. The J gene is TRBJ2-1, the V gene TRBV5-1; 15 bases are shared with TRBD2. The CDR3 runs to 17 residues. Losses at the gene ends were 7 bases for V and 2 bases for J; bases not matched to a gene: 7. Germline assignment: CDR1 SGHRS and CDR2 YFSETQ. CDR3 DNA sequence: TGCGCCAGCCCGGGACTAGCGGGAGGAGGCGCCTACAATGAGCAGTTCTTC. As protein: CASPGLAGGGAYNEQFF.

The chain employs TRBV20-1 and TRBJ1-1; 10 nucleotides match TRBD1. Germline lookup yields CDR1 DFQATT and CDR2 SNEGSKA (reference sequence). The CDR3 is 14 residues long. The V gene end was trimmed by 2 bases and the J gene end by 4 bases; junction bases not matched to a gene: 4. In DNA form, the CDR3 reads TGCAGTGCTAGAAAAGACAGGGGGCCCACTGAAGCTTTCTTT. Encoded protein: CSARKDRGPTEAFF.

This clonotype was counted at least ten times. CDR3 protein: CASSRGLGRTQYF. The DNA for the CDR3 is TGTGCCAGCAGCCGGGGACTGGGGAGGACGCAGTATTTT. This sequence joins TRBV14 and TRBJ2-3; TRBD2 might be the D (6 bases). Per the germline V gene, CDR1 is SGHDN and CDR2 is FVKESK. The CDR3 is 13 residues long. Trimming left V 4 bases short and J 9 bases short, with 14 bases between.

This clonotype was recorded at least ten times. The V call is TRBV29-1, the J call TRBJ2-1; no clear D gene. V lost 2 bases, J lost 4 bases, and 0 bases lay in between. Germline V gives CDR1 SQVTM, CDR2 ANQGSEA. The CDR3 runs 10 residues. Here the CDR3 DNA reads TGCAGCGTTGAATACAATGAGCAGTTCTTC. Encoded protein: CSVEYNEQFF.

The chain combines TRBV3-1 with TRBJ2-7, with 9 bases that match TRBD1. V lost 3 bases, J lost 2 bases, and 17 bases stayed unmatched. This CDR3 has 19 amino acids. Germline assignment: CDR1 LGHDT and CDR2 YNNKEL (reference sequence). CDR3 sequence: CASSHYDRGEKPTAYEQYF. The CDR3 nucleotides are TGTGCCAGCAGCCATTACGACAGGGGGGAAAAACCTACGGCCTACGAGCAGTACTTC.

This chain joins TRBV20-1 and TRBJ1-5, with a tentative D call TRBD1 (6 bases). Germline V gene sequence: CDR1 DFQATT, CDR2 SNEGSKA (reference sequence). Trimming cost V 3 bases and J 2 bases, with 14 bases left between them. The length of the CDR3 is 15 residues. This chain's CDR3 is CSARGADFGNQPQHF. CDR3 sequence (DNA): TGCAGTGCTAGGGGGGCGGACTTCGGCAATCAGCCCCAGCATTTT.

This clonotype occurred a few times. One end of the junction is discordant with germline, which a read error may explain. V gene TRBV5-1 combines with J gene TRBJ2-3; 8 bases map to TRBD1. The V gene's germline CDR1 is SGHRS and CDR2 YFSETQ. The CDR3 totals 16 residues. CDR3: CASSPLGQVSRDTQYF. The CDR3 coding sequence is TGCGCCAGCAGCCCCCTGGGACAGGTGAGCAGAGATACGCAGTATTTT.

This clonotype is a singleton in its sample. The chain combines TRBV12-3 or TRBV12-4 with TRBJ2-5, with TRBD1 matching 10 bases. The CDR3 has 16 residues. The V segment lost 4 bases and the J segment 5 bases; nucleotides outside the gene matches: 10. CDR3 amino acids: CASSSEGTGASETQYF. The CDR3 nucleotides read TGTGCCAGCAGTTCCGAGGGGACAGGGGCTAGTGAGACCCAGTACTTC.

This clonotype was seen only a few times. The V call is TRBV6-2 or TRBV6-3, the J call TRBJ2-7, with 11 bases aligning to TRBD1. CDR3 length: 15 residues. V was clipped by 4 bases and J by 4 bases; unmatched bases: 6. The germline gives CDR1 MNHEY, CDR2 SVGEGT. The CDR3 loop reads CASSSRDRGLYEQYF. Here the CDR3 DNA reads TGTGCCAGCAGTTCCCGGGACAGGGGGTTGTACGAGCAGTACTTC.

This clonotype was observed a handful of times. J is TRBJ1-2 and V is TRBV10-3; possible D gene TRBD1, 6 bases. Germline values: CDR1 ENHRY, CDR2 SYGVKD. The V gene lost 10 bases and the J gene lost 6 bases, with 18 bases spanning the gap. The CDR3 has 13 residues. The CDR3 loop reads CATGRRTADGYTF. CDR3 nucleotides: TGTGCCACCGGACGACGGACAGCCGATGGCTACACCTTC.

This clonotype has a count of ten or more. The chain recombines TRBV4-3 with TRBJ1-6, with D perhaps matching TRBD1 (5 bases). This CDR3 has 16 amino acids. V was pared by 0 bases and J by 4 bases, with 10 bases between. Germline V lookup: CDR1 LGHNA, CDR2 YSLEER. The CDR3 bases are TGCGCCAGCAGCCAAGATCGCGGGGGATATAATTCACCCCTCCACTTT. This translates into CASSQDRGGYNSPLHF.

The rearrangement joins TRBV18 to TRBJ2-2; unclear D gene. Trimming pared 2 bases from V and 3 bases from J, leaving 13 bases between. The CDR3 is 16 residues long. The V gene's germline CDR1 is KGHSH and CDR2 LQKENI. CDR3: CASSPTRQVDTGELFF. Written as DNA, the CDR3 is TGTGCCAGCTCACCAACGAGGCAGGTCGACACCGGGGAGCTGTTTTTT.

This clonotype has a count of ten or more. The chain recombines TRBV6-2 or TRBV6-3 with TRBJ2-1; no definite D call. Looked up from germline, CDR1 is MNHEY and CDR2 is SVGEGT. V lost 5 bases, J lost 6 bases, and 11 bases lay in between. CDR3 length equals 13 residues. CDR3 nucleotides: TGTGCCAGCAGTCGACTCCCTCGCAATGAGCAGTTCTTC. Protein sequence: CASSRLPRNEQFF.

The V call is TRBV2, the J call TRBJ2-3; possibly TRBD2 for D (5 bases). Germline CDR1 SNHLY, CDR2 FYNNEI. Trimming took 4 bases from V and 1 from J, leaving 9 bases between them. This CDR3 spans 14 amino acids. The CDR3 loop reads CASSAGVGTDTQYF. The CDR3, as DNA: TGTGCCAGCAGTGCCGGGGTCGGCACAGATACGCAGTATTTT.

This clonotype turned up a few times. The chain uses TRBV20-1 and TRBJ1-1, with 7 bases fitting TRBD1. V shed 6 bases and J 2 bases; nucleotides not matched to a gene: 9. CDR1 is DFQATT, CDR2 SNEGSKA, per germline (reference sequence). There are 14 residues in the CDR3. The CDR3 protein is CSAPRGQANTEAFF. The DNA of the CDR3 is TGCAGTGCCCCTCGAGGACAGGCCAACACTGAAGCTTTCTTT.

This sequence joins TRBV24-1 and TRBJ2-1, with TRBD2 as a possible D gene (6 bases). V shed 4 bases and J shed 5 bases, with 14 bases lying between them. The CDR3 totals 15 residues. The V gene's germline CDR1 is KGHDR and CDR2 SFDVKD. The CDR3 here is CATSDPGLLNNEQFF. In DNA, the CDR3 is TGTGCCACCAGTGACCCCGGACTACTTAACAATGAGCAGTTCTTC.

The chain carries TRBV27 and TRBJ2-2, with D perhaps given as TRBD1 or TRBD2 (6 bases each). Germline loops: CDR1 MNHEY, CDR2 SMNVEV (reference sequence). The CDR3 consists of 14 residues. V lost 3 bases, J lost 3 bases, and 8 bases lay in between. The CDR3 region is CASSFRGDTGELFF. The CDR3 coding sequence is TGTGCCAGCAGTTTTAGGGGGGACACCGGGGAGCTGTTTTTT.

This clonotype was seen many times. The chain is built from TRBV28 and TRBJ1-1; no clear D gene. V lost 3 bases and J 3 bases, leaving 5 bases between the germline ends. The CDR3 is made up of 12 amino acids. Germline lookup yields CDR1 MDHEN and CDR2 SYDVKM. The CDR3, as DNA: TGTGCCAGCAGTTTGGGGTACACTGAAGCTTTCTTT. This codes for CASSLGYTEAFF.

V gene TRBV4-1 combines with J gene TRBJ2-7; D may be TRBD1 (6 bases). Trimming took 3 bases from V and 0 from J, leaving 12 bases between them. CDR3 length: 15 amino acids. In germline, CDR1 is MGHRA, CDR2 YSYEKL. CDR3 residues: CASSHAGTHSYEQYF. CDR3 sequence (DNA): TGCGCCAGCAGCCACGCCGGGACACACTCCTACGAGCAGTACTTC.

The CDR3, as DNA: TGTGCCAGCAGGGGGCTGGTTAATGAAAAACTGTTTTTT. Translated, it gives CASRGLVNEKLFF. The chain uses TRBV27 and TRBJ1-4, with D possibly being TRBD1 (5 bases). Trimming removed 6 bases from V and 4 bases from J, with 9 bases in between. The CDR3 runs 13 residues. From germline, CDR1 is MNHEY and CDR2 SMNVEV (reference sequence).